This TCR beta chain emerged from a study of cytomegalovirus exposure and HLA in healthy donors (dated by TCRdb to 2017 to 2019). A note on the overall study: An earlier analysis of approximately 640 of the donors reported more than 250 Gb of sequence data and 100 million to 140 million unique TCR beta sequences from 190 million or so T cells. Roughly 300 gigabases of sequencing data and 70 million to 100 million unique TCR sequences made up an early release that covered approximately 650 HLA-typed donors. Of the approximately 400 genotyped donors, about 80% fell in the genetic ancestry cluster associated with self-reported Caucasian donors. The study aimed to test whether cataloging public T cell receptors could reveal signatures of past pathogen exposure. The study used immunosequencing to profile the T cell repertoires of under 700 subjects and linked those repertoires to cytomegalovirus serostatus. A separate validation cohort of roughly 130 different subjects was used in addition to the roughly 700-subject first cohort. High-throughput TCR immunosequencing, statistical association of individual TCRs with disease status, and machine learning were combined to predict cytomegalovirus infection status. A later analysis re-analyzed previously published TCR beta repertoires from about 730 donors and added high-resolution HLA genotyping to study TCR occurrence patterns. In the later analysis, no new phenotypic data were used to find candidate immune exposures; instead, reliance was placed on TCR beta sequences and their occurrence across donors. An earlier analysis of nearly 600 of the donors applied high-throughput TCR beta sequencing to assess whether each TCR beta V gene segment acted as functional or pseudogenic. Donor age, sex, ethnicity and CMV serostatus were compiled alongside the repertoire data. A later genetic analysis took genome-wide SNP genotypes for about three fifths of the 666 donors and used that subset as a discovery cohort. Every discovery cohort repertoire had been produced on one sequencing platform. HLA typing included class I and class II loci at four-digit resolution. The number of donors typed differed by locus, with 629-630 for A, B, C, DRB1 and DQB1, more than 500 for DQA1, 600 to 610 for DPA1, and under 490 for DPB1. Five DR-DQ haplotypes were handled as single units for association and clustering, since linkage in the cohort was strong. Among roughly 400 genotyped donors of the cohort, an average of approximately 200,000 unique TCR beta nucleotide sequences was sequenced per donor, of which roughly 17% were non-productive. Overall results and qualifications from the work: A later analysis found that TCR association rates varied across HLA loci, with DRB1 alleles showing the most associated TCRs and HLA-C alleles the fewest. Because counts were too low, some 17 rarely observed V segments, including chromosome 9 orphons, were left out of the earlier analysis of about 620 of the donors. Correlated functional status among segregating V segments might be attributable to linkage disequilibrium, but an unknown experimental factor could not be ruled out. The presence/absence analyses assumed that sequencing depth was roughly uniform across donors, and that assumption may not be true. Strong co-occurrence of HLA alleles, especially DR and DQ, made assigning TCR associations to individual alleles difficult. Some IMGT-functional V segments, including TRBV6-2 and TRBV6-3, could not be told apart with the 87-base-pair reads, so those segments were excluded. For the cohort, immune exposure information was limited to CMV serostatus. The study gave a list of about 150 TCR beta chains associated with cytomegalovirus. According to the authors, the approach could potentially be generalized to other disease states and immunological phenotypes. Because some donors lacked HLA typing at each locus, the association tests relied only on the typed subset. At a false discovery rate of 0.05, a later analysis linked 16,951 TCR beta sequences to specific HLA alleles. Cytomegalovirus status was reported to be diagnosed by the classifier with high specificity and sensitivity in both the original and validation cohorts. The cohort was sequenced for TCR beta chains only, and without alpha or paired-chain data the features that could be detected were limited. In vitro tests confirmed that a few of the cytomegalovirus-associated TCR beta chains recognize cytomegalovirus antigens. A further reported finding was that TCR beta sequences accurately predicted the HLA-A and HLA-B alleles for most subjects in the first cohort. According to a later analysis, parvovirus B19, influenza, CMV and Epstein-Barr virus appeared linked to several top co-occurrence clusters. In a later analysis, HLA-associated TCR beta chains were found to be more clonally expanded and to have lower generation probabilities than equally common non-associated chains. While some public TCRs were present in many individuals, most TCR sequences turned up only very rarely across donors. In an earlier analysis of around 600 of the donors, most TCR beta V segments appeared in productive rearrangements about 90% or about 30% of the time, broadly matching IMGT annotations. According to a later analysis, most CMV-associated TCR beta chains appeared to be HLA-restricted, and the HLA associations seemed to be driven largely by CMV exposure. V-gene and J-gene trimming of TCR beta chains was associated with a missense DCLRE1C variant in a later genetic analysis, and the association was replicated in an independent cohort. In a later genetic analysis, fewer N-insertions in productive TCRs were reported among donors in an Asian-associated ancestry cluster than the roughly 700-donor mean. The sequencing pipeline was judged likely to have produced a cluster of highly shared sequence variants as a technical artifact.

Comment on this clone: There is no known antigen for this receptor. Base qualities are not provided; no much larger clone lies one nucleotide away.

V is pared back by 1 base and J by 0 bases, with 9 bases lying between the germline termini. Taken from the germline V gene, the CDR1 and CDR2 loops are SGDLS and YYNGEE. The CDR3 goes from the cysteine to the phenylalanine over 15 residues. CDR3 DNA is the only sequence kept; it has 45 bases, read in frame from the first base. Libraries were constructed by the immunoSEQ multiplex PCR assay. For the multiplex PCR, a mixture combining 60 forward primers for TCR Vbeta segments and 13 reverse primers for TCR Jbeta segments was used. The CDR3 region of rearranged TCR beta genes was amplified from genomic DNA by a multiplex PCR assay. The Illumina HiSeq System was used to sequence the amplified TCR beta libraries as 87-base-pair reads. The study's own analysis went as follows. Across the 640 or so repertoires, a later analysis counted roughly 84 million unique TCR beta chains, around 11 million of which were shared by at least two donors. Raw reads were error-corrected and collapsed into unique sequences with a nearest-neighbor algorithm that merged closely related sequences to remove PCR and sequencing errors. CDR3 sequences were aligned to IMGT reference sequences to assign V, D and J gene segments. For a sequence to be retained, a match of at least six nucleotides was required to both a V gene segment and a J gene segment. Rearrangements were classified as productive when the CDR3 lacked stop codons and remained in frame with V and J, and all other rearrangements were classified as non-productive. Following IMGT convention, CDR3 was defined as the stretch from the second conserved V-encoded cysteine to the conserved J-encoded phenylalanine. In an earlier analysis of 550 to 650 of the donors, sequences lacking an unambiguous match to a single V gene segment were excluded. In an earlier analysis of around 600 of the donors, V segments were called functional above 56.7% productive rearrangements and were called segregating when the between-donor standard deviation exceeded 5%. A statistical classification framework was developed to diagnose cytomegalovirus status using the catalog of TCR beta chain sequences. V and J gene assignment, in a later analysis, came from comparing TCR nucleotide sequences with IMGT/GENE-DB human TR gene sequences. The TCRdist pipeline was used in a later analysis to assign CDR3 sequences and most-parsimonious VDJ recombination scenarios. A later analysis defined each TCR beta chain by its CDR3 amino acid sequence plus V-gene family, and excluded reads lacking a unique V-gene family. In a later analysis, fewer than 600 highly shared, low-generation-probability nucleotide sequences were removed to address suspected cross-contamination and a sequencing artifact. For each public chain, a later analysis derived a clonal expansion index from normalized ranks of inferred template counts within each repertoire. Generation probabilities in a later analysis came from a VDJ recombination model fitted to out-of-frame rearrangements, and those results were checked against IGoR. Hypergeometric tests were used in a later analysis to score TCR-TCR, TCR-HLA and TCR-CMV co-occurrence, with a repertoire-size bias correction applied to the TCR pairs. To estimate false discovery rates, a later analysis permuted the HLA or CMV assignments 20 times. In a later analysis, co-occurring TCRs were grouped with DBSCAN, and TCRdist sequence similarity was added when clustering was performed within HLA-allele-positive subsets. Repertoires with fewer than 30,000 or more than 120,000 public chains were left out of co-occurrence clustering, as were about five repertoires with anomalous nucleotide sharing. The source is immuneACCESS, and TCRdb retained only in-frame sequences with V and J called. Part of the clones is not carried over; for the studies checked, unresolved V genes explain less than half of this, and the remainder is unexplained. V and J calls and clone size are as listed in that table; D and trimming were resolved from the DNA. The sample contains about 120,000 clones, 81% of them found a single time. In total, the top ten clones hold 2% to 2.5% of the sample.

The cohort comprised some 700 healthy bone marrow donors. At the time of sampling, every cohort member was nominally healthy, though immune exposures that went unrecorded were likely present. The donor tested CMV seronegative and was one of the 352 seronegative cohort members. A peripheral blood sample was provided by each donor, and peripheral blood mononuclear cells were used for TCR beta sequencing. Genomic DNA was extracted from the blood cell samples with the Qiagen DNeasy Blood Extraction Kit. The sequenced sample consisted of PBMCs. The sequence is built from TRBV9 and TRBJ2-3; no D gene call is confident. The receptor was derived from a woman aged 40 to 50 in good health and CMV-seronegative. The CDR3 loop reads CASSVIPTSTDTQYF. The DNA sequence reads TGTGCCAGCAGCGTAATACCAACTAGCACAGATACGCAGTATTTT. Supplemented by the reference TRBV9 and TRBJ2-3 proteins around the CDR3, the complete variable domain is DSGVTQTPKHLITATGQRVTLRCSPRSGDLSVYWYQQSLDQGLQFLIQYYNGEERAKGNILERFSAQQFPDLHSELNLSSLELGDSALYFCASSVIPTSTDTQYFGPGTRLTVL.